This T cell receptor (beta chain) was profiled in a study of technical replicates of blood from a handful of donors. The germline V gene has CDR1 MDHEN and CDR2 SYDVKM. The CDR3 runs 15 residues. V was shortened by 3 bases and J by 5 bases, with 16 bases between the two germline ends. Profiling relied on immunoSEQ multiplex PCR, and the TCRdb table lists in-frame clones only, not all of them. The profile shows about 81,000 clones, 75% to 85% of them singletons. The sequence came from a human donor in good health. Some clones in this sample may be carry-over from other donors' samples. Material for sequencing was PBMCs. V and J are TRBV28 and TRBJ2-5; weak D call: TRBD1 (6 bases). The CDR3: CASSFLQGLGETQYF. As DNA, the CDR3 is TGTGCCAGCAGTTTTTTACAGGGCCTGGGGGAGACCCAGTACTTC.